Listed here are 20 T cell receptor beta chains from one sample, sequenced in a study of shared T cell receptors in the human thymus. Profiled with immunoSEQ multiplex PCR; TCRdb holds only in-frame clones, not every one. The table records about 710,000 clones, around 87% of them present only once. This same sample was also part of a study on human thymus T cells.

Material for sequencing was thymocytes. These receptors all come from a boy in the first two years of life with a congenital heart defect.

The gene calls are TRBV19 and TRBJ2-7; 8 nucleotides align to TRBD1. The CDR3 is 16 residues long. The J segment lost 3 bases and the V segment lost 3 bases, leaving 10 bases of the junction unmatched. Germline V gene data show CDR1 as LNHDA and CDR2 as SQIVND (reference sequence). The CDR3 DNA follows: TGTGCCAGTAGTATCCCAACCGGGACAGGACTCTACGAGCAGTACTTC. Translation gives CASSIPTGTGLYEQYF.

V is TRBV18 and J is TRBJ2-3; 11 nucleotides agree with TRBD2. This CDR3 has 16 amino acids. Germline CDR1 reads KGHSH; CDR2 reads LQKENI. The junction had 6 bases not matched to a gene; V was cut back by 2 bases and J by 5 bases. In DNA form, the CDR3 reads TGTGCCAGCTCACCATTTAGCGGGGGGGCGGAAGATACGCAGTATTTT. Amino acid sequence: CASSPFSGGAEDTQYF. The whole variable domain, filled in from reference TRBV18 and TRBJ2-3, reads NAGVMQNPRHLVRRRGQEARLRCSPMKGHSHVYWYRQLPEEGLKFMVYLQKENIIDESGMPKERFSAEFPKEGPSILRIQQVVRGDSAAYFCASSPFSGGAEDTQYFGPGTRLTVL.

V and J are TRBV6-1 and TRBJ1-2; 7 bases match TRBD1. From germline, CDR1 is MNHNS and CDR2 SASEGT. V lost 6 bases and J lost 4; bases outside the gene matches: 8. The length of the CDR3 is 14 residues. Here the CDR3 reads CASSIRDRAYGYTF. The CDR3 region has the DNA TGTGCCAGCAGCATACGCGACAGGGCCTATGGCTACACCTTC.

Turning to this clone: Distinct nucleotide sequences in the sample also encode this CDR3. V gene TRBV5-1 combines with J gene TRBJ1-1; D ambiguous. Deletions cut 2 bases from V and 1 base from J, with 6 bases between. Germline CDR1 is SGHRS and CDR2 is YFSETQ. CDR3 length equals 13 residues. CDR3 bases: TGCGCCAGCAGCTTAACACCGAACACTGAAGCTTTCTTT. This codes for CASSLTPNTEAFF.

V and J are TRBV6-5 and TRBJ2-7; 8 nucleotides agree with TRBD2. The CDR3 has 13 amino acids. The J segment lost 3 bases and the V segment lost 5 bases, leaving 3 bases of the junction unmatched. In germline, CDR1 is MNHEY, CDR2 SVGAGI. CDR3 DNA sequence: TGTGCCAGCAGTATACTAGCGGACTACGAGCAGTACTTC. Protein product: CASSILADYEQYF.

V usage is TRBV4-1 and J usage is TRBJ1-3; 8 bases are a match to TRBD1. V lost 2 bases, J lost 4 bases, and 4 bases stayed unmatched. The CDR3 totals 15 residues. Germline CDR1 reads MGHRA; CDR2 reads YSYEKL. CDR3 nucleotides: TGCGCCAGCAGCCAACAGGGGGCGTCCGGAAACACCATATATTTT. As protein: CASSQQGASGNTIYF.

The genes are TRBV5-6 and TRBJ1-2, with D perhaps matching TRBD1 (6 bases). V lost 1 base and J lost 3, with 22 bases in between. CDR3 length: 18 amino acids. Germline-derived CDR1 and CDR2 are SGHDT and YYEEEE. The CDR3 coding sequence is TGTGCCAGCAGCTTGCCCGCCGGGGGGCGAGGTTTACACTATGGCTACACCTTC. Translating gives CASSLPAGGRGLHYGYTF.

The chain couples TRBV28 to TRBJ1-4; 8 bases fit TRBD1. Losses at the gene ends were 6 bases for V and 6 bases for J; bases not matched to a gene: 6. The CDR3 totals 14 residues. Germline loops: CDR1 MDHEN, CDR2 SYDVKM. CDR3 sequence: CASRRDRLHEKLFF. In DNA, the CDR3 is TGTGCCAGCAGACGGGACAGGCTCCATGAAAAACTGTTTTTT.

The chain carries TRBV11-2 and TRBJ2-7; TRBD2 aligns across 9 bases. The germline V gene has CDR1 SGHAT and CDR2 FQNNGV. J gave up 0 bases and V 2 bases, and 14 bases lay outside the gene matches. The CDR3 spans 19 residues. The chain's CDR3 is CASSLYKRGANPLSYEQYF. In DNA form, the CDR3 reads TGTGCCAGCAGCTTATACAAGCGGGGGGCAAATCCCCTCTCCTACGAGCAGTACTTC.

This chain joins TRBV9 and TRBJ2-3; 11 bases are shared with TRBD2. The CDR3 sequence is 18 residues long. Germline CDR1 reads SGDLS; CDR2 reads YYNGEE. Trimming took 3 bases from V and 4 from J; bases not matched to a gene: 13. DNA for the CDR3: TGTGCCAGCAGCGGAGGGGTCAATAGCGGGAGGGCCGCAGATACGCAGTATTTT. It specifies CASSGGVNSGRAADTQYF. Full variable domain (outside the CDR3, taken from reference TRBV9 and TRBJ2-3): DSGVTQTPKHLITATGQRVTLRCSPRSGDLSVYWYQQSLDQGLQFLIQYYNGEERAKGNILERFSAQQFPDLHSELNLSSLELGDSALYFCASSGGVNSGRAADTQYFGPGTRLTVL.

This rearrangement joins TRBV2 to TRBJ2-3; the D is unclear. The length of the CDR3 is 15 residues. Germline V lookup: CDR1 SNHLY, CDR2 FYNNEI. Trimming shortened V by 2 bases and J by 2 bases, and 11 bases separated the two germline ends. The CDR3 DNA is TGTGCCAGCAGTGAAATCATGCGGATCACAGATACGCAGTATTTT. It codes for CASSEIMRITDTQYF.

The chain combines TRBV14 with TRBJ2-7; 7 nucleotides agree with TRBD1. Germline V gene lookup returns CDR1 SGHDN and CDR2 FVKESK. The CDR3 runs to 15 residues. Trimming removed 4 bases from V and 5 bases from J; junction bases left unmatched: 11. In DNA, the CDR3 is TGTGCCAGCAGCCGAGAGACAGGGACCTTGGACGAGCAGTACTTC. Translating gives CASSRETGTLDEQYF.

The chain recombines TRBV5-4 with TRBJ2-1; a weak D match, TRBD1 (6 bases). From germline, CDR1 is SGHNT and CDR2 YYREEE (reference sequence). The CDR3 runs 15 residues. The V end lost 4 bases, the J end lost 0 bases, and 11 bases lay between the germline ends. The CDR3 DNA follows: TGTGCCAGCAGCGCCGACAGGCTCTCCTACAATGAGCAGTTCTTC. Translation gives CASSADRLSYNEQFF.

This sequence joins TRBV27 and TRBJ2-7; perhaps TRBD1 as D (5 bases). Trimming took 2 bases from V and 1 from J, leaving 21 bases between them. Germline loops: CDR1 MNHEY, CDR2 SMNVEV (reference sequence). The length of the CDR3 is 18 residues. The CDR3 DNA reads TGTGCCAGCAGTTTACGGGCCTACGTAACAGGTTGGTCCTACGAGCAGTACTTC. This codes for CASSLRAYVTGWSYEQYF.

A remark on this clone: The sample carries other DNA sequences with the same CDR3. The CDR3 sequence: CASSFELNTEAFF. CDR3 DNA: TGTGCCAGCAGTTTCGAGCTGAACACTGAAGCTTTCTTT. The rearrangement uses TRBV27 and TRBJ1-1; D remains ambiguous. There are 13 residues in the CDR3. The V end was cut by 3 bases, the J end by 0 bases, with 5 bases between. The germline gives CDR1 MNHEY, CDR2 SMNVEV (reference sequence).

J is TRBJ1-2 and V is TRBV28, with unresolved D. The V end was cut by 5 bases, the J end by 8 bases, with 15 bases between. This CDR3 has 13 residues. Looked up from germline, CDR1 is MDHEN and CDR2 is SYDVKM. DNA for the CDR3: TGTGCCAGCAGTCCTGACCCTTCGCGGGGCTACACCTTC. It specifies CASSPDPSRGYTF.

As concerns this clone: This same CDR3 is encoded by further DNA sequences in the sample. The chain is built from TRBV5-4 and TRBJ2-5; D remains ambiguous. This CDR3 comprises 13 residues. The V end was cut by 0 bases, the J end by 2 bases, with 5 bases between. The germline V gene encodes CDR1 SGHNT and CDR2 YYREEE (reference sequence). The CDR3 region is CASSLGGQETQYF. The CDR3 DNA reads as TGTGCCAGCAGCTTGGGAGGACAAGAGACCCAGTACTTC.

The chain joins TRBV27 to TRBJ2-7; 9 bases match TRBD1. Trimming cost V 6 bases and J 1 base; bases outside gene matches: 4. Germline-derived CDR1 and CDR2 are MNHEY and SMNVEV (reference sequence). This CDR3 is 14 amino acids long. For the CDR3, the DNA is TGTGCCAGCAGGGGACAGGGCCGGTCCTACGAGCAGTACTTC. Its protein is CASRGQGRSYEQYF.

Here the CDR3 reads CASSFPGRPKRGGDNQPQHF. DNA of the CDR3: TGTGCCAGCAGCTTCCCCGGGCGCCCGAAGAGGGGAGGGGATAATCAGCCCCAGCATTTT. The chain employs TRBV11-3 and TRBJ1-5, with D tentatively TRBD1 (5 bases). CDR1 is SGHNT, CDR2 YENEEA, per germline. This CDR3 has 20 residues. Trimming took 3 bases from V and 4 from J, leaving 28 bases between them.

On this clone itself: The junction departs from germline at one end; a sequencing error may be responsible. Different DNA sequences within this sample yield the same CDR3. The rearrangement links TRBV6-6 to TRBJ1-6, with D possibly matching TRBD1 (6 bases). The germline CDR1 and CDR2 sequences are MNHNY and SVGAGI (reference sequence). The CDR3 totals 14 residues. The CDR3 DNA reads as TGTGCCAGCGCGACAGGTTGGAATAATTCCCCCCTCCACTTT. Residues: CASATGWNNSPLHF.